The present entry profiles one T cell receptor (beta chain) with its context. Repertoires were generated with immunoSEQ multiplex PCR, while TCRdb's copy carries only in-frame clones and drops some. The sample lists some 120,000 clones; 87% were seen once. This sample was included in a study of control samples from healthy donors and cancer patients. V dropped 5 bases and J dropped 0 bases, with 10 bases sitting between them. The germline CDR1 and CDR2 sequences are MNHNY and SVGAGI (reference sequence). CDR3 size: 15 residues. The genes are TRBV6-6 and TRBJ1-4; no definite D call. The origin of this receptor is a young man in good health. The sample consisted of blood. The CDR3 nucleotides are TGTGCCAGCAGTGAGACCTGGACAACTAATGAAAAACTGTTTTTT. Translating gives CASSETWTTNEKLFF.